The 5 T cell receptor beta chains given below trace back to one sample, sequenced in a study of blood T cell repertoires in COVID-19. The assay was immunoSEQ multiplex PCR, and TCRdb's table has in-frame clones only and misses some. The sample comprises under 200,000 clones, around three quarters of which are singletons, and 6% to 7.5% rests with the top ten. Sequenced input: peripheral blood. The origin of the receptors is a man in his 70s with active or convalescent COVID-19.

This chain connects TRBV6-6 to TRBJ1-1; TRBD1 agrees at 12 bases. This CDR3 is 16 amino acids long. Germline V lookup: CDR1 MNHNY, CDR2 SVGAGI (reference sequence). V gave up 5 bases and J gave up 1 base; unmatched junction bases: 5. The CDR3 nucleotides read TGTGCCAGCAGTCAGGGACAGGGGGCTCAGAACACTGAAGCTTTCTTT. Residues: CASSQGQGAQNTEAFF.

This chain uses TRBV7-2 with TRBJ2-7; D perhaps matches TRBD1 (5 bases). Germline lookup yields CDR1 SGHTA and CDR2 FQGNSA. The length of the CDR3 is 14 residues. Trimming removed 0 bases from V and 3 bases from J, with 9 bases in between. The CDR3 loop is CASSLAGQHYEQYF. In DNA, the CDR3 is TGTGCCAGCAGCTTAGCGGGGCAGCACTACGAGCAGTACTTC.

Only one count was recorded for this clone. The chain is built from TRBV30 and TRBJ2-3, with D possibly TRBD2 on 6 matching bases. The CDR3 extends over 13 amino acids. V gave up 5 bases and J gave up 5 bases, with 14 bases separating them. Looked up from germline, CDR1 is GTSNPN and CDR2 is SVGIG (reference sequence). CDR3 nucleotides: TGTGCCTGGGAGCCATTCGGGGGAGATACGCAGTATTTT. This gives the protein CAWEPFGGDTQYF.

This chain uses TRBV28 with TRBJ1-1; 11 bases match TRBD1. With V trimmed by 6 bases and J by 9 bases, 12 bases remained unmatched. Germline values: CDR1 MDHEN, CDR2 SYDVKM. The CDR3 covers 15 residues. The CDR3 nucleotides read TGTGCCAGCAGATTAACCGGGACAGGGGGTATCAAAGCTTTCTTT. It codes for CASRLTGTGGIKAFF. Using reference TRBV28 and TRBJ1-1 for the parts outside the CDR3, the full variable domain is DVKVTQSSRYLVKRTGEKVFLECVQDMDHENMFWYRQDPGLGLRLIYFSYDVKMKEKGDIPEGYSVSREKKERFSLILESASTNQTSMYLCASRLTGTGGIKAFFGQGTRLTVV.

This clone was detected once. The CDR3 sequence: CASSSDTWNEKLFF. CDR3 in DNA: TGTGCCAGCAGCTCTGACACTTGGAATGAAAAACTGTTTTTT. The chain has TRBV5-5 and TRBJ1-4; D remains ambiguous. Germline V gene sequence: CDR1 SGHKS, CDR2 YYEKEE (reference sequence). V lost 3 bases and J 5 bases, leaving 11 bases between the germline ends. The CDR3 totals 14 residues.